Below, one T cell receptor beta chain is given with its context. The data were obtained in a study of blood T cell repertoires in COVID-19. Study in general: Material from acute and convalescent COVID-19 was sourced from the United States, Italy and Spain. Sources were T cells, B-cell-depleted T cells, or PBMCs; the material itself was cDNA or gDNA.

The CDR3 is made up of 18 amino acids. The germline V gene encodes CDR1 SGHRS and CDR2 YFSETQ. Trimming took 4 bases from V and 2 from J; bases not matched to a gene: 8. Per the original methods: From reference gene primer amplification, estimates of nucleated cell counts were derived. Using immunoSEQ multiplex PCR, the repertoire was profiled, and TCRdb retains in-frame clones only, with some absent. That table gives V, J and clone size, and the DNA gave D and trimming. The sample contains some 120,000 clones, around 63% of which appear only once. This sequence originates from a woman aged 70-85 years with acute or convalescent COVID-19. The J gene is TRBJ2-5, the V gene TRBV5-1; 16 bases line up with TRBD2. The material sequenced was peripheral blood. CDR3: CASSGGTSGGVPQETQYF. The CDR3 bases are TGCGCCAGCAGCGGAGGGACTAGCGGGGGGGTTCCGCAAGAGACCCAGTACTTC.